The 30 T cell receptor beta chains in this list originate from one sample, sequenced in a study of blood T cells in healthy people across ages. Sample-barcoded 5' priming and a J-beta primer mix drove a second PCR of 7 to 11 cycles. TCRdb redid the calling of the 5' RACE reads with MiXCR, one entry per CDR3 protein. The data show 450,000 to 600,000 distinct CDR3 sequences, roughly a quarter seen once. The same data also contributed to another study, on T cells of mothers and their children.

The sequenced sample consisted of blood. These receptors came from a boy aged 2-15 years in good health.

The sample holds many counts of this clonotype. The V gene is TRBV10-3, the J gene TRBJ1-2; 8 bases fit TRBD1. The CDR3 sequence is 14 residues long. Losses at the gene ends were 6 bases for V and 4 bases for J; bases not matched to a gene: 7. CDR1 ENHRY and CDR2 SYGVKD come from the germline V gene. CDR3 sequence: CAISGQGGGYGYTF. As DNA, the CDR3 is TGTGCCATCAGCGGACAGGGAGGGGGCTATGGCTACACCTTC.

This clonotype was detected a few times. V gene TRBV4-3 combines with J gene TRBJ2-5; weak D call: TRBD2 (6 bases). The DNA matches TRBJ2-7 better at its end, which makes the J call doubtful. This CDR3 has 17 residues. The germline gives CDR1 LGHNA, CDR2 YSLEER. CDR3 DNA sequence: TGCGCCAGCAGCCAAGATACCTCCCGACTAGTGGCGTACGAGCAGTACTTC. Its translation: CASSQDTSRLVAYEQYF.

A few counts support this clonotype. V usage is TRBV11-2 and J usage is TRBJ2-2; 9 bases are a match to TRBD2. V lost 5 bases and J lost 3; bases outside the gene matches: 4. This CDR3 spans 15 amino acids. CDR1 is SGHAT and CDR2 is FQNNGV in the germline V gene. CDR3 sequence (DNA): TGTGCCAGCAGCATTAGCGGGAGAGACACCGGGGAGCTGTTTTTT. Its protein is CASSISGRDTGELFF.

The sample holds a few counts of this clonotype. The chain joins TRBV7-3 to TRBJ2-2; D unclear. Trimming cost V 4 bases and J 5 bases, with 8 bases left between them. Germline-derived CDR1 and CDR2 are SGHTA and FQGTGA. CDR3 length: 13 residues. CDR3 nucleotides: TGTGCCAGCAGCTCCCTCTTGACCGGGGAGCTGTTTTTT. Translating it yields CASSSLLTGELFF.

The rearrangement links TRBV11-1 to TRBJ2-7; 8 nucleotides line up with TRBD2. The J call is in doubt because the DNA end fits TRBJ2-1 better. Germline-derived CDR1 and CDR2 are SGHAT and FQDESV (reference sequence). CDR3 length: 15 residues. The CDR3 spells CASSYPGGGYNEQFF. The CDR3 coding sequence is TGTGCCAGCAGCTATCCGGGGGGGGGCTACAATGAGCAGTTCTTC.

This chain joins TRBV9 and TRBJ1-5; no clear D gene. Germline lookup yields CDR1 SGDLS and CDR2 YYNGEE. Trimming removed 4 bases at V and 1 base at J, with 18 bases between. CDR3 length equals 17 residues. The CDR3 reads CASSPHASGSSNQPQHF. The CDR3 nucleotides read TGTGCCAGCAGCCCTCACGCGTCGGGGTCCAGCAATCAGCCCCAGCATTTT.

The CDR3 sequence is CATGQSSGTKETQYF. The CDR3, as DNA: TGTGCCACCGGGCAGTCTAGCGGGACCAAAGAGACCCAGTACTTC. The chain employs TRBV10-3 and TRBJ2-5; 9 nucleotides align to TRBD2. The V and J ends lost 10 bases and 3 bases, in that order; junction bases with no gene match: 12. Germline CDR1 reads ENHRY; CDR2 reads SYGVKD. This CDR3 region has 15 residues.

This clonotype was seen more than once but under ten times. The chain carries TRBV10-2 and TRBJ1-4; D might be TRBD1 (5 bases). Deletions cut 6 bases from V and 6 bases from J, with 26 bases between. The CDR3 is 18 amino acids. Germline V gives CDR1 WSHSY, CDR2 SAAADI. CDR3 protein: CASSLLPGGVQEDEKLFF. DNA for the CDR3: TGCGCCAGCAGCCTTCTTCCCGGAGGGGTTCAGGAGGATGAAAAACTGTTTTTT.

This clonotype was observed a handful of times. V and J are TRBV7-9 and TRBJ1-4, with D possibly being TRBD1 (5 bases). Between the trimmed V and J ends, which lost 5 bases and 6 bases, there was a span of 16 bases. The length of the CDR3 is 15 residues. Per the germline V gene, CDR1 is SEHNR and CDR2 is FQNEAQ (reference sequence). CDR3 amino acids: CASSRRDGTYEKLFF. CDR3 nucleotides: TGTGCCAGCAGCCGTCGGGACGGAACCTATGAAAAACTGTTTTTT.

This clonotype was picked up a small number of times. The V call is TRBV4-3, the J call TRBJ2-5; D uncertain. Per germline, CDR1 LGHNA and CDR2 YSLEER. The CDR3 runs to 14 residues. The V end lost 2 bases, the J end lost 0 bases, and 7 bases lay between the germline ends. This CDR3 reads CASSQSTDQETQYF. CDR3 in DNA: TGCGCCAGCAGCCAAAGCACGGACCAAGAGACCCAGTACTTC.

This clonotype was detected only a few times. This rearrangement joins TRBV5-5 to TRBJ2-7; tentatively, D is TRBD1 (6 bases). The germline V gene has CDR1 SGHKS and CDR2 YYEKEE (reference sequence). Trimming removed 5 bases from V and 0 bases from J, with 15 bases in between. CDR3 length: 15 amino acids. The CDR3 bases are TGTGCCAGCAGACCGAGACAGGCAAGCTCCTACGAGCAGTACTTC. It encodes CASRPRQASSYEQYF. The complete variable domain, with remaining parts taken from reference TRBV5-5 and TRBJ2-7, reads DAGVTQSPTHLIKTRGQQVTLRCSPISGHKSVSWYQQVLGQGPQFIFQYYEKEERGRGNFPDRFSARQFPNYSSELNVNALLLGDSALYLCASRPRQASSYEQYFGPGTRLTVT.

The CDR3 bases are TGCAGTGCCCCGCCCGGGGCGGTCAAAAACATTCAGTACTTC. This translates into CSAPPGAVKNIQYF. The chain is built from TRBV20-1 and TRBJ2-4; D is tentatively TRBD1 or TRBD2 (5 bases each). The CDR3 covers 14 residues. V lost 6 bases to trimming and J lost 3 bases, with 15 bases between them. The germline gives CDR1 DFQATT, CDR2 SNEGSKA (reference sequence).

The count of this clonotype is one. The CDR3 reads CASSVLGRGIQYF. The CDR3 bases are TGTGCCAGCAGTGTACTAGGGAGGGGCATTCAGTACTTC. This chain connects TRBV2 to TRBJ2-4, with 7 bases that match TRBD2. CDR3 length: 13 residues. Unmatched junction bases numbered 6, after V lost 4 bases and J lost 9 bases. In germline, CDR1 is SNHLY, CDR2 FYNNEI.

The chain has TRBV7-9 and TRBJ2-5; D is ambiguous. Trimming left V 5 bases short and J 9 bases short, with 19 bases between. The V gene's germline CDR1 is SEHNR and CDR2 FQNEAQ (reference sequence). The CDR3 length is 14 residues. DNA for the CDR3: TGTGCCAGCAGCATGGAACCACCCCATGGATCCCAGTACTTC. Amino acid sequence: CASSMEPPHGSQYF.

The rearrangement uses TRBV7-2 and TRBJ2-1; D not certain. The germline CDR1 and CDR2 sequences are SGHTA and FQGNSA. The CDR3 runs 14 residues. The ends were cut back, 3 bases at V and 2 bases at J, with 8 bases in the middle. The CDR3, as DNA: TGTGCCAGCAGCTTTGTAGAGACCTACAATGAGCAGTTCTTC. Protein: CASSFVETYNEQFF.

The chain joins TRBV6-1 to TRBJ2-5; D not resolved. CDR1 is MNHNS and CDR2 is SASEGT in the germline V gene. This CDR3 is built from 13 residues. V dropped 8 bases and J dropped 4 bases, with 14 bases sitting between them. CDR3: CASLDPSGETQYF. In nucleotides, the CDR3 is TGTGCCAGCCTAGATCCTTCAGGAGAGACCCAGTACTTC.

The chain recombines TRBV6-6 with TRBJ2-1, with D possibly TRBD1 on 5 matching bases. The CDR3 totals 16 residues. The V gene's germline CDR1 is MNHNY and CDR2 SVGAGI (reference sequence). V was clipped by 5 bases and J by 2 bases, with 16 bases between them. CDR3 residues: CASSTTLGEAYNEQFF. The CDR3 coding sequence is TGTGCCAGCAGTACAACTCTAGGGGAAGCCTACAATGAGCAGTTCTTC.

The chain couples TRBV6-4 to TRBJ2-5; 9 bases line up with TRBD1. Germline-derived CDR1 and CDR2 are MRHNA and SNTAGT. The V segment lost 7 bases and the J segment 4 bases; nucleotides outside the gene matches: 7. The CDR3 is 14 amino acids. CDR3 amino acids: CASKGTGKLETQYF. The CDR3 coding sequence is TGTGCCAGCAAGGGGACAGGGAAACTAGAGACCCAGTACTTC.

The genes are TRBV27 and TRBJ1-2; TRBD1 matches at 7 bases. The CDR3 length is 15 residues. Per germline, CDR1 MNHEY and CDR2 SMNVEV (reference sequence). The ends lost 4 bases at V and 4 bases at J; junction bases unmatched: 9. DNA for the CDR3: TGTGCCAGCAGTTCCCTACAGGGGCGCGGCTATGGCTACACCTTC. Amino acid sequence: CASSSLQGRGYGYTF.

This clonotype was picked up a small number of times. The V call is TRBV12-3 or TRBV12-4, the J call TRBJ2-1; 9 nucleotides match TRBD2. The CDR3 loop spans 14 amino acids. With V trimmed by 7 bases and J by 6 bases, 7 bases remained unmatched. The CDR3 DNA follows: TGTGCCAGCAAAATAGCGGGAGCTAGCAATGAGCAGTTCTTC. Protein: CASKIAGASNEQFF.

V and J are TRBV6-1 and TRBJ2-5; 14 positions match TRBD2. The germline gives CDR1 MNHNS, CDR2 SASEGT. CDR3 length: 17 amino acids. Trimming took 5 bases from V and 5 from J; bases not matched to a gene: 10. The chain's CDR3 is CASSTGLAGGQGETQYF. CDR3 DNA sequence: TGTGCCAGCAGTACCGGACTAGCGGGAGGCCAAGGGGAGACCCAGTACTTC.

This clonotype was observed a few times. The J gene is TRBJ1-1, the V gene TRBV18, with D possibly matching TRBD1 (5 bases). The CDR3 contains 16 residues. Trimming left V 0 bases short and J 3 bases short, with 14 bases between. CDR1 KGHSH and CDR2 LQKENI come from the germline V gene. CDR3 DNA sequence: TGTGCCAGCTCACCACCGACCCTTACGGGGCACACTGAAGCTTTCTTT. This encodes CASSPPTLTGHTEAFF. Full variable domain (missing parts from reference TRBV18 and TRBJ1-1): NAGVMQNPRHLVRRRGQEARLRCSPMKGHSHVYWYRQLPEEGLKFMVYLQKENIIDESGMPKERFSAEFPKEGPSILRIQQVVRGDSAAYFCASSPPTLTGHTEAFFGQGTRLTVV.

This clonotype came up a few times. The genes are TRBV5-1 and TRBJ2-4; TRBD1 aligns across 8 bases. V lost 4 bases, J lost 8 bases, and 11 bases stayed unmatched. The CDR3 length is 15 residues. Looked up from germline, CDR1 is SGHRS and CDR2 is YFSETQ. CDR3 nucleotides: TGCGCCAGCAGCGAACGGACAGGGTATACGCACATTCAGTACTTC. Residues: CASSERTGYTHIQYF.

CDR3 DNA: TGTGCCAGCTCACTACCGGACAGGGGGGGCACTGAAGCTTTCTTT. This codes for CASSLPDRGGTEAFF. This chain joins TRBV18 and TRBJ1-1; TRBD1 aligns across 10 bases. This CDR3 is built from 15 residues. Germline trimming cut 4 bases from V and 4 bases from J; bases unmatched to any gene: 6. CDR1 and CDR2 (germline): KGHSH, LQKENI.

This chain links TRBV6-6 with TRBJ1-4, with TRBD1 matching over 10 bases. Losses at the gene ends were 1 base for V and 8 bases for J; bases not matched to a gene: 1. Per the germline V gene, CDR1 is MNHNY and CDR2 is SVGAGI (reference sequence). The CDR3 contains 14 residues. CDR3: CASSYLTGGEKLFF. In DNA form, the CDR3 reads TGTGCCAGCAGTTACTTGACAGGGGGCGAAAAACTGTTTTTT.

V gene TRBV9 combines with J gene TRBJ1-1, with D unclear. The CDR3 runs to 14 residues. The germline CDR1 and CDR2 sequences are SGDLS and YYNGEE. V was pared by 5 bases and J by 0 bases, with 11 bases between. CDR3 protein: CASSLDLMNTEAFF. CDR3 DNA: TGTGCCAGCAGTTTGGACCTTATGAACACTGAAGCTTTCTTT.

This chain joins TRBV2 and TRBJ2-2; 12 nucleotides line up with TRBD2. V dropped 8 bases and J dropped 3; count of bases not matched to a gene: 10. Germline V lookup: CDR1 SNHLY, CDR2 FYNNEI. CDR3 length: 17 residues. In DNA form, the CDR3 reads TGTGCCAGCCGACTCCGACTAGCGGGAGAGTACACCGGGGAGCTGTTTTTT. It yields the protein CASRLRLAGEYTGELFF. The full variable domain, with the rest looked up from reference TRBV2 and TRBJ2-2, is EPEVTQTPSHQVTQMGQEVILRCVPISNHLYFYWYRQILGQKVEFLVSFYNNEISEKSEIFDDQFSVERPDGSNFTLKIRSTKLEDSAMYFCASRLRLAGEYTGELFFGEGSRLTVL.

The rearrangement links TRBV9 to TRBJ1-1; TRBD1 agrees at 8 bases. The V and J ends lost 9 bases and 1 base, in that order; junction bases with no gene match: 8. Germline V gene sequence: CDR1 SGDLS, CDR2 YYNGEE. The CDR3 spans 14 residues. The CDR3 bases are TGTGCCACGGGAGGGGACAGGTGGAACACTGAAGCTTTCTTT. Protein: CATGGDRWNTEAFF. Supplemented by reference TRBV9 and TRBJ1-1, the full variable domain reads DSGVTQTPKHLITATGQRVTLRCSPRSGDLSVYWYQQSLDQGLQFLIQYYNGEERAKGNILERFSAQQFPDLHSELNLSSLELGDSALYFCATGGDRWNTEAFFGQGTRLTVV.

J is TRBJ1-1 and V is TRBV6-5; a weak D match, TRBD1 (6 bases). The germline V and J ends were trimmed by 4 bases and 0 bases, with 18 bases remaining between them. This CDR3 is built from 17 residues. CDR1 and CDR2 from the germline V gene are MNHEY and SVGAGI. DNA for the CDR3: TGTGCCAGCAGTTCTTACAGGGCTCTCGGTATGAACACTGAAGCTTTCTTT. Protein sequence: CASSSYRALGMNTEAFF.

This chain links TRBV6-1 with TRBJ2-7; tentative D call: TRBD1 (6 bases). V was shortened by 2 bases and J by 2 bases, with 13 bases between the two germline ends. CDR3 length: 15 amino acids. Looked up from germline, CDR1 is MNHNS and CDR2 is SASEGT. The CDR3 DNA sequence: TGTGCCAGCAGTGAACAACAGGGTGATCCCTACGAGCAGTACTTC. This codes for CASSEQQGDPYEQYF.